This T cell receptor (beta chain) came from a study of immune evolution from preneoplasia to lung adenocarcinoma. General study findings and limits: Later-stage lesions appeared to have more T cells, more diversity, less clonality. Top clone frequencies peaked in normal lung, apparently declining through invasive adenocarcinoma.

On this clone: Its target is not known.

V lost 0 bases and J 0 bases, leaving 8 bases between the germline ends. From germline, CDR1 is GTSNPN and CDR2 SVGIG (reference sequence). The CDR3 has 14 residues. Each case's diagnosis was confirmed by two pathologists on H&E. After pathologic assessment, macro-dissection selected premalignant or tumor cells for extraction. TCRdb's copy holds only in-frame clones and misses some; the assay was immunoSEQ multiplex PCR. The table records about 13,000 clones, roughly 80% of them present only once. This chain links TRBV30 with TRBJ1-1; no firm D call. The receptor was isolated from an older person with lung adenocarcinoma. Sequenced sample: FFPE minimally invasive lung adenocarcinoma tissue. CDR3 sequence (DNA): TGTGCCTGGAGTGTTGACTCCATGAACACTGAAGCTTTCTTT. This codes for CAWSVDSMNTEAFF. Variable domain in full (rest from reference TRBV30 and TRBJ1-1): SQTIHQWPATLVQPVGSPLSLECTVEGTSNPNLYWYRQAAGRGLQLLFYSVGIGQISSEVPQNLSASRPQDRQFILSSKKLLLSDSGFYLCAWSVDSMNTEAFFGQGTRLTVV.